The clone carrying this T cell receptor beta chain was counted many times. Its antigen is not known. The data derive from a study of T cell repertoires in cytomegalovirus infection. About the study: In public TCR beta signatures, there were indications of both CMV infection and matching HLA type.

Study observations and caveats: Adding up the frequency of public TCR beta families identified people who carried CMV plus the relevant HLA. In two of eight donors, the top clonotype was HLA-C-restricted CMV-specific.

TCRdb called the reads again in MiXCR, with one record for every CDR3 protein. The sample carries 400,000 to 550,000 distinct CDR3 sequences, approximately 10% recorded once. Germline V gene data show CDR1 as MRHNA and CDR2 as SNTAGT. Trimming took off 0 bases at V and 2 bases at J, with 9 bases between the two ends. This CDR3 comprises 15 residues. This TCR was recovered from a human donor in good health (CMV status not recorded). Some clones in this sample may be carry-over from other donors' samples. The sequencing sample was made of PBMCs. The chain recombines TRBV6-4 with TRBJ2-3, with D unresolved. CDR3 residues: CASSDSTGPTDTQYF. The CDR3 region has the DNA TGTGCCAGCAGTGACTCGACGGGCCCCACAGATACGCAGTATTTT.